This T cell receptor (beta chain) originates from a study of cytomegalovirus exposure and HLA in healthy donors. This clone turned up a few times. The antigen is not known. Germline CDR1 DFQATT, CDR2 SNEGSKA (reference sequence). Trimming shortened V by 3 bases and J by 4 bases, and 6 bases separated the two germline ends. CDR3 length: 11 amino acids. Use of 60 Vbeta and 13 Jbeta primers characterized the PCR. The protocol was immunoSEQ multiplex PCR, while the TCRdb copy is restricted to in-frame clones and leaves out a portion. The data contain more than 100,000 clones, roughly four fifths of them seen just once; the ten biggest clones take up 3.3%. Overall study findings and caveats: A later analysis linked a missense DCLRE1C variant to TCR beta V- and J-gene trimming. Three chains tied to CMV proved CMV antigen-specific in vitro. Earlier results showed most TCR beta V segments being productive about 90% or about 30% of the time. In a later analysis, at a false discovery rate of 0.05, 15,000 to 20,000 TCR beta sequences matched HLA alleles.

The V and J genes are TRBV20-1 and TRBJ2-5; D uncertain. The TCR was taken from a woman in her thirties in good health and CMV-seropositive. The sequenced material came from PBMCs. CDR3 DNA sequence: TGCAGTGCTAGCCCGAGAGAGACCCAGTACTTC. Its protein product is CSASPRETQYF.